This record concerns one TCR beta chain sequence. Its cognate antigen is unknown. The data are from a study of blood T cells in healthy people across ages. Broader study findings: Roughly linear declines in TCR beta diversity per million T cells occurred with age.

Through a sample-barcoded 5' primer and a J-beta primer mix, a second PCR was run for roughly 6 to 12 cycles. TCRdb ran MiXCR on the 5' RACE reads and lists one entry per CDR3 protein. The profile shows 720,000 or so distinct CDR3 sequences, about 43% of them singletons. Isolating PBMCs gave at least 6.5 million of these cells per sample. This CDR3 has 16 amino acids. V lost 0 bases and J 3 bases, leaving 13 bases between the germline ends. Germline lookup yields CDR1 SGDLS and CDR2 YYNGEE. The chain recombines TRBV9 with TRBJ2-4; a weak D match, TRBD2 (6 bases). Sequencing was done on a sample of blood. This sequence was found in an elderly man in good health. CDR3: CASSVGGDVVKNIQYF. The CDR3 DNA sequence: TGTGCCAGCAGCGTAGGGGGGGATGTAGTCAAAAACATTCAGTACTTC.